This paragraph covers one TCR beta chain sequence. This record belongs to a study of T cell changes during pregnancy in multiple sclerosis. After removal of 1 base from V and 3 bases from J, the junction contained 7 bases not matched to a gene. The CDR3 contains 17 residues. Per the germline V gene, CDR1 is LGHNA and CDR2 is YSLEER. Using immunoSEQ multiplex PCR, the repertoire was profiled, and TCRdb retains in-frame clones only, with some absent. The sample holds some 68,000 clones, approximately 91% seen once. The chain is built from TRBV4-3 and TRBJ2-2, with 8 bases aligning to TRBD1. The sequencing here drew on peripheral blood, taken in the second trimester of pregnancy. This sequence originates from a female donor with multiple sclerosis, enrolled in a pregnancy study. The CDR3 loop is CASSQVPRGQDTGELFF. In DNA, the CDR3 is TGCGCCAGCAGCCAAGTCCCCAGGGGGCAAGACACCGGGGAGCTGTTTTTT.